This is a list of T cell receptor beta chains from one sample in a study of T cell responses to AZD1222 COVID-19 vaccine. Profiling relied on immunoSEQ multiplex PCR, and the TCRdb table lists in-frame clones only, not all of them. Seen here are roughly 120,000 clones, approximately 85% observed once, and the top ten hold roughly 4.8%. This sample comprised peripheral blood, obtained on day 0 of AZD1222 vaccination. The source of these receptors is an adult in good health. CDR3s include the opening cysteine and the closing phenylalanine or tryptophan.

v_gene: TRBV10-1; CDR3aa: CASSERTGNTEAFF
v_gene: TRBV27; CDR3aa: CASSRPGADSYEQYF
v_gene: TRBV7-8; CDR3aa: CASSLDRLAGGRDTQYF
v_gene: TRBV28; CDR3aa: CASSVQGSPQPQHF
v_gene: TRBV20-1; CDR3aa: CSASGSSASYEQYF
v_gene: TRBV3-1/TRBV3-2; CDR3aa: CASSRLTGRETQYF
v_gene: TRBV3-1/TRBV3-2; CDR3aa: CASSLGPGKGYTF
v_gene: TRBV5-1; CDR3aa: CASSSAVRTGGVEKLFF
v_gene: TRBV9; CDR3aa: CASSASLERRFYGYTF
v_gene: TRBV12-3/TRBV12-4; CDR3aa: CASSLNTGELFF
v_gene: TRBV6-6; CDR3aa: CASSYASEGQPQHF
v_gene: TRBV5-4; CDR3aa: CASSRPLAGMTDTQYF
v_gene: TRBV11-2; CDR3aa: CASSSSDRVSGNTIYF
v_gene: TRBV4-3; CDR3aa: CASSQMTNYGYTF
v_gene: TRBV6-1; CDR3aa: CASSESGDTYEQYF
v_gene: TRBV7-2; CDR3aa: CASSLGPYGYTF
v_gene: TRBV18; CDR3aa: CASSPQGGEQPQHF
v_gene: TRBV7-6; CDR3aa: CASSGAGLITDTQYF
v_gene: TRBV19; CDR3aa: CASSIRPNSNQPQHF
v_gene: TRBV5-4; CDR3aa: CASSLGLGPPYEQYF
v_gene: TRBV7-9; CDR3aa: CASSFESYNEQFF
v_gene: TRBV5-4; CDR3aa: CASSGPGGGFRETQYF
v_gene: TRBV7-2; CDR3aa: CASSLDRQQFSYEQYF
v_gene: TRBV2; CDR3aa: CASRAPGLRSSTDTQYF
v_gene: TRBV5-4; CDR3aa: CASKLNRGYGYTF
v_gene: TRBV7-9; CDR3aa: CASTPSLAGQETQYF
v_gene: TRBV27; CDR3aa: CASGLGGAEETQYF